Below, 16 T cell receptor beta chains from the same sample are listed, as sequenced in a study of blood T cell repertoires in COVID-19. Profiled with immunoSEQ multiplex PCR; TCRdb holds only in-frame clones, not every one. In the table there are approximately 78,000 clones, roughly nine tenths of which are singletons. Sequencing used peripheral blood. The receptors stem from a man aged 50 or older with COVID-19, enrolled during active disease.

The rearrangement uses TRBV3-1 (or the pseudogene TRBV3-2) and TRBJ1-3; no firm D call. The CDR3 extends over 16 amino acids. Germline V gives CDR1 LGHDT, CDR2 YNNKEL (reference sequence). V was shortened by 4 bases and J by 3 bases, with 16 bases between the two germline ends. CDR3 nucleotide sequence: TGTGCCAGCAGCCTCGGAGGTGGGCCAGTTGGAAACACCATATATTTT. Its translation is CASSLGGGPVGNTIYF.

This clone was recorded only once. The V and J genes are TRBV4-2 and TRBJ2-1; 7 positions match TRBD2. Germline CDR1 LGHNA, CDR2 YNFKEQ. Trimming removed 1 base from V and 8 bases from J; junction bases left unmatched: 8. This CDR3 comprises 15 residues. CDR3 bases: TGTGCCAGCAGCCAAGCGGCGGGAGTTTCCTATGAGCAGTTCTTC. Protein sequence: CASSQAAGVSYEQFF.

CDR3 bases: TGTGCCAGCTCACAAAACGGTACGCAGTATTTT. It translates to CASSQNGTQYF. The chain is built from TRBV18 and TRBJ2-3; unclear D gene. V dropped 4 bases and J dropped 8 bases, with 7 bases sitting between them. The CDR3 totals 11 residues. The germline CDR1 and CDR2 sequences are KGHSH and LQKENI. The complete variable domain, with remaining parts taken from reference TRBV18 and TRBJ2-3, reads NAGVMQNPRHLVRRRGQEARLRCSPMKGHSHVYWYRQLPEEGLKFMVYLQKENIIDESGMPKERFSAEFPKEGPSILRIQQVVRGDSAAYFCASSQNGTQYFGPGTRLTVL.

The chain uses TRBV4-1 and TRBJ1-2; D call uncertain. V gave up 4 bases and J gave up 7 bases, with 16 bases separating them. The length of the CDR3 is 14 residues. In germline, CDR1 is MGHRA, CDR2 YSYEKL. The CDR3, as DNA: TGCGCCAGCAGCCGCCCGGGATTAGCCCCTGGCTACACCTTC. Translated: CASSRPGLAPGYTF.

The V call is TRBV7-2, the J call TRBJ2-3; D is perhaps TRBD2 (5 bases). Trimming removed 5 bases from V and 0 bases from J, with 15 bases in between. Per the germline V gene, CDR1 is SGHTA and CDR2 is FQGNSA. This CDR3 contains 16 residues. CDR3 sequence: CASSPRTAPSTDTQYF. DNA of the CDR3: TGTGCCAGCAGCCCTAGGACTGCACCTAGCACAGATACGCAGTATTTT.

This rearrangement joins TRBV28 to TRBJ2-7; tentatively, D is TRBD1 (5 bases). The V gene's germline CDR1 is MDHEN and CDR2 SYDVKM. The CDR3 is made up of 13 amino acids. V lost 5 bases and J 6 bases, leaving 14 bases between the germline ends. CDR3 sequence reads: CASSPPGLGEQYF. For the CDR3, the DNA is TGTGCCAGCAGTCCCCCAGGGTTAGGCGAGCAGTACTTC.

The chain is built from TRBV2 and TRBJ1-3, with D tentatively TRBD1 (5 bases). Germline V lookup: CDR1 SNHLY, CDR2 FYNNEI. Between the trimmed V and J ends, which lost 5 bases and 0 bases, there was a span of 11 bases. This CDR3 region has 15 residues. The DNA for the CDR3 is TGTGCCAGCAGTTACCCACAGGACTCTGGAAACACCATATATTTT. Its protein product is CASSYPQDSGNTIYF.

V gene TRBV4-2 combines with J gene TRBJ2-3, with a tentative D call TRBD2 (6 bases). Germline loops: CDR1 LGHNA, CDR2 YNFKEQ. This CDR3 comprises 17 residues. V lost 1 base and J lost 0, with 14 bases in between. The CDR3 DNA reads as TGTGCCAGCAGCCAAGTCGGAACGGGAGCAAGCACAGATACGCAGTATTTT. Its protein product is CASSQVGTGASTDTQYF.

The count of this clone is one. The V gene is TRBV28, the J gene TRBJ1-2; D call uncertain. In germline, CDR1 is MDHEN, CDR2 SYDVKM. V was clipped by 5 bases and J by 4 bases, with 14 bases between them. CDR3 length: 14 residues. The DNA for the CDR3 is TGTGCCAGCAGTCCGTGGAGGGATGGCTATGGCTACACCTTC. Its protein is CASSPWRDGYGYTF.

The chain joins TRBV28 to TRBJ2-1; 10 bases align to TRBD2. The CDR3 runs 16 residues. Germline V lookup: CDR1 MDHEN, CDR2 SYDVKM. V shed 4 bases, J shed 4 bases, and the junction held 7 bases outside the gene matches. DNA of the CDR3: TGTGCCAGCAGTTCCCCTTTAGCGGGAGGTTACAATGAGCAGTTCTTC. Protein product: CASSSPLAGGYNEQFF.

The CDR3 loop reads CASSLRTDTQYF. In nucleotides, the CDR3 is TGTGCCAGCAGTCTCCGCACAGATACGCAGTATTTT. The gene calls are TRBV28 and TRBJ2-3; D call uncertain. Germline CDR1 MDHEN, CDR2 SYDVKM. The length of the CDR3 is 12 residues. V gave up 5 bases and J gave up 1 base, with 4 bases separating them.

V gene TRBV9 combines with J gene TRBJ2-5; 11 bases map to TRBD1. CDR1 is SGDLS, CDR2 YYNGEE, per germline. The length of the CDR3 is 14 residues. Losses at the gene ends were 3 bases for V and 4 bases for J; bases not matched to a gene: 2. The CDR3 nucleotides read TGTGCCAGCAGCGCCGGGACAGGGGGAGAGACCCAGTACTTC. This gives the protein CASSAGTGGETQYF.

The chain carries TRBV7-6 and TRBJ2-1; D gene ambiguous. From germline, CDR1 is SGHVS and CDR2 FNYEAQ. This CDR3 has 16 residues. Trimming took off 3 bases at V and 0 bases at J, with 12 bases between the two ends. CDR3 in DNA: TGTGCCAGCAGCTTTTACGCCGCTAGCTCCTACAATGAGCAGTTCTTC. Its protein product is CASSFYAASSYNEQFF.

The chain is built from TRBV18 and TRBJ1-1; D is uncertain. There are 14 residues in the CDR3. Germline CDR1 and CDR2: KGHSH and LQKENI. Between the trimmed V and J ends, which lost 3 bases and 0 bases, there was a span of 8 bases. CDR3 sequence (DNA): TGTGCCAGCTCACCCCCAGGAATGAACACTGAAGCTTTCTTT. Protein: CASSPPGMNTEAFF.

Here the CDR3 reads CAISAAGVTNEQFF. CDR3 in DNA: TGTGCCATCAGTGCAGCGGGAGTGACCAATGAGCAGTTCTTC. V usage is TRBV10-3 and J usage is TRBJ2-1; TRBD2 aligns across 8 bases. CDR3 length equals 14 residues. In germline, CDR1 is ENHRY, CDR2 SYGVKD. V dropped 4 bases and J dropped 6; count of bases not matched to a gene: 5.

This chain connects TRBV29-1 to TRBJ1-1, with 9 bases aligning to TRBD1. Losses at the gene ends were 8 bases for V and 5 bases for J; bases not matched to a gene: 9. CDR1 is SQVTM and CDR2 is ANQGSEA in the germline V gene. The CDR3 contains 13 residues. The CDR3 DNA reads TGCAGCATAACAGGGGGCACGGGGACTGAAGCTTTCTTT. Amino acids: CSITGGTGTEAFF.